This entry lists 24 T cell receptor beta chains sequenced from one sample in a study of early T cells in non-severe SARS-CoV-2 infection. Each CDR3 protein gets one entry after TCRdb re-called the 5' RACE reads with MiXCR. The table includes 25,000 to 30,000 distinct CDR3 sequences, 5% to 5.5% detected once. The sequenced material came from whole blood. The receptors derive from an adult who was a healthcare worker with PCR-confirmed SARS-CoV-2 infection or an uninfected control (not recorded which).

The chain joins TRBV28 to TRBJ2-1, with 13 nucleotides matching TRBD2. Germline CDR1 and CDR2: MDHEN and SYDVKM. V dropped 5 bases and J dropped 8; count of bases not matched to a gene: 18. This CDR3 comprises 19 residues. The CDR3 spells CASSVLGRGLAGFSHEQFF. The DNA for the CDR3 is TGTGCCAGCAGTGTCCTGGGGAGGGGACTAGCGGGGTTTAGCCATGAGCAGTTCTTC.

This clonotype was picked up a small number of times. Sequence at one end of the junction differs from germline and may be a read error. CDR3 in amino acids: CASSLGGRVDF. In nucleotides, the CDR3 is TGTGCCAGCAGTTTGGGGGGTCGTGTTGATTTT. V is TRBV12-3 or TRBV12-4 and J is TRBJ2-2; a possible D gene is TRBD2 (6 bases). The CDR3 has 11 amino acids.

This sequence joins TRBV10-3 and TRBJ2-7; D perhaps matches TRBD2 (5 bases). With 0 bases removed from V and 2 bases from J, the gap between germline ends came to 14 bases. The CDR3 contains 16 residues. CDR1 is ENHRY and CDR2 is SYGVKD in the germline V gene. This CDR3 is CAISESTGSGAYEQYF. DNA for the CDR3: TGTGCCATCAGTGAGTCGACTGGCTCCGGGGCCTACGAGCAGTACTTC.

This clonotype was seen ten or more times. This sequence joins TRBV29-1 and TRBJ2-1, with a weak D call TRBD2 (5 bases). This CDR3 region has 16 residues. Trimming shortened V by 3 bases and J by 0 bases, and 15 bases separated the two germline ends. The V gene's germline CDR1 is SQVTM and CDR2 ANQGSEA. CDR3: CSVDGAELRSYNEQFF. As DNA, the CDR3 is TGCAGCGTTGACGGAGCGGAGCTTCGCTCCTACAATGAGCAGTTCTTC.

This clonotype occurred many times. V gene TRBV7-2 combines with J gene TRBJ2-7; D may be TRBD1 (5 bases). Per germline, CDR1 SGHTA and CDR2 FQGNSA. V lost 5 bases to trimming and J lost 3 bases, with 14 bases between them. The CDR3 covers 14 residues. In DNA form, the CDR3 reads TGTGCCAGCAGCCCCGAGTCTGACAGCTACGAGCAGTACTTC. It codes for CASSPESDSYEQYF.

A few counts support this clonotype. The chain joins TRBV5-4 to TRBJ2-4; 8 bases fit TRBD1. CDR3 size: 16 residues. Germline values: CDR1 SGHNT, CDR2 YYREEE (reference sequence). The V and J ends lost 4 bases and 1 base, in that order; junction bases with no gene match: 7. The CDR3 DNA follows: TGTGCCAGCAGCCCAGGACAGGGTGTTGCCAAAAACATTCAGTACTTC. Amino acids: CASSPGQGVAKNIQYF.

This clonotype is labeled as medium-sized. V usage is TRBV27 and J usage is TRBJ2-7, with D maybe TRBD1 (5 bases). CDR3 size: 15 residues. Germline lookup yields CDR1 MNHEY and CDR2 SMNVEV (reference sequence). Trimming cost V 5 bases and J 1 base, with 15 bases left between them. The CDR3 loop reads CASSPSRTLSYEQYF. The CDR3 region has the DNA TGTGCCAGCAGTCCCTCGAGGACACTGTCCTACGAGCAGTACTTC.

The rearrangement links TRBV20-1 to TRBJ1-5; 8 positions match TRBD1. CDR1 and CDR2 (germline): DFQATT, SNEGSKA (reference sequence). The CDR3 spans 17 residues. The V segment lost 3 bases and the J segment 4 bases; nucleotides outside the gene matches: 14. This CDR3 reads CSARDRQGTGANQPQHF. The CDR3 DNA follows: TGCAGTGCTAGGGACCGACAGGGGACGGGAGCAAATCAGCCCCAGCATTTT.

This clonotype has a count of ten or more. This rearrangement joins TRBV7-8 to TRBJ2-5, with D perhaps being TRBD1 or TRBD2 (5 bases each). V was clipped by 2 bases and J by 6 bases, with 10 bases between them. The germline gives CDR1 SGHVS, CDR2 FQNEAQ. CDR3 length equals 13 residues. CDR3 DNA: TGTGCCAGCAGCTTATGGGGGTTGAAGACCCAGTACTTC. This encodes CASSLWGLKTQYF.

Many counts were recorded for this clonotype. The chain carries TRBV6-2 or TRBV6-3 and TRBJ1-2; D is perhaps TRBD1 (6 bases). Trimming removed 7 bases at V and 2 bases at J, with 11 bases between. The length of the CDR3 is 13 residues. The germline V gene has CDR1 MNHEY and CDR2 SVGEGT. CDR3 amino acids: CASTKQGNYGYTF. The CDR3 region has the DNA TGTGCCAGCACCAAACAGGGAAACTATGGCTACACCTTC.

This chain joins TRBV7-8 and TRBJ2-2, with TRBD2 matching 8 bases. J lost 8 bases, V lost 6 bases, and 14 bases had no gene match. Germline V gene data show CDR1 as SGHVS and CDR2 as FQNEAQ. The CDR3 sequence is 16 residues long. For the CDR3, the DNA is TGTGCCAGCAGTTGGCCGGGGGGGCTGAACAGAGGGGAGCTGTTTTTT. Encoded protein: CASSWPGGLNRGELFF.

This clonotype showed up just a few times. The V call is TRBV11-2, the J call TRBJ1-4; 7 nucleotides line up with TRBD1. The CDR3 is 17 residues long. Germline V gene lookup returns CDR1 SGHAT and CDR2 FQNNGV. V lost 6 bases, J lost 0 bases, and 10 bases stayed unmatched. CDR3 DNA: TGTGCCAGCAGGCCGGGACAGAGCCTTTCAACTAATGAAAAACTGTTTTTT. This translates into CASRPGQSLSTNEKLFF.

The chain links TRBV12-3 or TRBV12-4 to TRBJ1-1, with TRBD1 identical over 8 bases. This CDR3 has 13 amino acids. With V trimmed by 3 bases and J by 5 bases, 2 bases remained unmatched. The CDR3 here is CASSFQGATEAFF. CDR3 sequence (DNA): TGTGCCAGCAGTTTTCAGGGGGCTACTGAAGCTTTCTTT.

CDR3 DNA: TGTGCCAGCTCACCAAGTAAGGGGACAGGGGCGATCCAAGAGACCCAGTACTTC. This codes for CASSPSKGTGAIQETQYF. V and J are TRBV18 and TRBJ2-5; 10 bases are shared with TRBD1. CDR3 length: 18 amino acids. Germline assignment: CDR1 KGHSH and CDR2 LQKENI. After removal of 2 bases from V and 1 base from J, the junction contained 10 bases not matched to a gene.

The sample holds many counts of this clonotype. The chain is built from TRBV30 and TRBJ1-2; TRBD1 matches at 8 bases. V lost 0 bases and J lost 8; bases outside the gene matches: 2. Looked up from germline, CDR1 is GTSNPN and CDR2 is SVGIG (reference sequence). The CDR3 is 12 residues long. The CDR3 nucleotides are TGTGCCTGGAGTGTGACAGGGGACGGCTACACCTTC. It translates to CAWSVTGDGYTF.

This clonotype was seen at least ten times. The gene calls are TRBV11-2 and TRBJ1-1, with 7 bases that match TRBD1. This CDR3 contains 14 residues. V was clipped by 4 bases and J by 4 bases; unmatched bases: 6. Germline V gene sequence: CDR1 SGHAT, CDR2 FQNNGV. CDR3 sequence: CASSSATGITEAFF. CDR3 sequence (DNA): TGTGCCAGCAGCTCCGCGACAGGGATCACTGAAGCTTTCTTT.

This clonotype was counted ten times or more. This CDR3 reads CASSLRTGTHLSTEAFF. CDR3 bases: TGTGCCAGCAGCTTACGAACAGGAACCCACCTGAGCACTGAAGCTTTCTTT. The V and J genes are TRBV11-2 and TRBJ1-1, with a possible D match to TRBD1 (5 bases). The CDR3 is 17 amino acids. Germline V gives CDR1 SGHAT, CDR2 FQNNGV. Trimming took 2 bases from V and 4 from J, leaving 20 bases between them. Full variable domain (rest looked up from reference TRBV11-2 and TRBJ1-1): EAGVAQSPRYKIIEKRQSVAFWCNPISGHATLYWYQQILGQGPKLLIQFQNNGVVDDSQLPKDRFSAERLKGVDSTLKIQPAKLEDSAVYLCASSLRTGTHLSTEAFFGQGTRLTVV.

This clonotype was recorded a few times. The chain joins TRBV6-4 to TRBJ2-2; no clear D gene. Germline V gives CDR1 MRHNA, CDR2 SNTAGT. There are 12 residues in the CDR3. V was trimmed by 6 bases and J by 8 bases, leaving 10 bases between them. The CDR3 DNA sequence: TGTGCCAGCAGGAAGGGAACGGGGGAGCTGTTTTTT. Its protein product is CASRKGTGELFF.

This clonotype was seen repeatedly, ten times or more. The rearrangement joins TRBV6-1 to TRBJ1-1, with 7 bases matching TRBD1. CDR3 length: 13 residues. The trim removed 5 bases at V and 12 bases at J, leaving 12 bases unmatched. Germline loops: CDR1 MNHNS, CDR2 SASEGT. This CDR3 reads CASSIGGYPETFF. CDR3 nucleotides: TGTGCCAGCAGTATAGGGGGCTACCCTGAGACTTTCTTT.

This clonotype has a single count. This chain links TRBV28 with TRBJ2-7, with a tentative D call TRBD2 (9 bases). This CDR3 comprises 17 residues. V lost 5 bases, J lost 2 bases, and 22 bases lay in between. Per the germline V gene, CDR1 is MDHEN and CDR2 is SYDVKM. The CDR3 nucleotides read TGTGCCAGCAGTGACCCAGGGGGCGGGAGGGGAACCTACGAGCAGTACTTC. It specifies CASSDPGGGRGTYEQYF.

This clonotype was counted at least ten times. The chain recombines TRBV5-1 with TRBJ1-5; 8 positions agree with TRBD1. V lost 0 bases, J lost 0 bases, and 5 bases stayed unmatched. The CDR3 runs 17 residues. Germline loops: CDR1 SGHRS, CDR2 YFSETQ. The chain's CDR3 is CASSLGGTGYSNQPQHF. The CDR3 nucleotides read TGCGCCAGCAGCTTGGGAGGGACAGGTTATAGCAATCAGCCCCAGCATTTT.

This clonotype was detected only a few times. The rearrangement joins TRBV30 to TRBJ2-2, with D possibly TRBD2 on 5 matching bases. V lost 3 bases and J 2 bases, leaving 10 bases between the germline ends. The CDR3 has 14 residues. The V gene's germline CDR1 is GTSNPN and CDR2 SVGIG (reference sequence). CDR3 sequence (DNA): TGTGCCTGGAGACCCAGCGGAAACACCGGGGAGCTGTTTTTT. Translated: CAWRPSGNTGELFF.

This clonotype was recorded many times. The V gene is TRBV24-1, the J gene TRBJ2-3; 8 bases agree with TRBD2. Germline CDR1 and CDR2: KGHDR and SFDVKD. The length of the CDR3 is 15 residues. The V and J ends lost 3 bases and 10 bases, in that order; junction bases with no gene match: 11. CDR3: CATSDALAGGYPQYF. In DNA, the CDR3 is TGTGCCACCAGTGATGCTCTGGCGGGGGGTTATCCGCAGTATTTT.

This clonotype showed up just a few times. The junction and the germline gene differ at one end; a read error may be behind it. This sequence joins TRBV11-2 and TRBJ1-1; D is unclear. Germline V lookup: CDR1 SGHAT, CDR2 FQNNGV. CDR3 length: 11 residues. CDR3 coding DNA: TGTGCCAGCAGCCCGGGAGATGAAGTTTTCTTT. It translates to CASSPGDEVFF. The full variable domain, rest sourced from reference TRBV11-2 and TRBJ1-1, is EAGVAQSPRYKIIEKRQSVAFWCNPISGHATLYWYQQILGQGPKLLIQFQNNGVVDDSQLPKDRFSAERLKGVDSTLKIQPAKLEDSAVYLCASSPGDEVFFGQGTRLTVV.